This T cell receptor (beta chain) was identified in a study of T-cell memory formation after mild COVID-19. In this sample, this clonotype turned up a few times. After 5'RACE with constant-segment primers, TCR alpha and TCR beta cDNA libraries carrying sample barcodes and UMIs were obtained. TCRdb analysed the 5' RACE reads with MiXCR anew, one entry per CDR3 protein. Of approximately 570,000 distinct CDR3 sequences listed, 18% are singletons. The CDR3 contains 14 residues. After removal of 4 bases from V and 6 bases from J, the junction contained 6 bases not matched to a gene. Germline V lookup: CDR1 SQVTM, CDR2 ANQGSEA.

V is TRBV29-1 and J is TRBJ2-2, with 9 bases fitting TRBD1. This clonotype was sampled from an adult woman who had mild COVID-19 (a few samples of this study predate the infection). Cell type and time point are not known. The sample comprised PBMCs or a T cell subset sorted from them (not recorded which). The CDR3 region has the DNA TGCAGCGTTGGGGAACAGGGGGCTGCCGGGGAGCTGTTTTTT. Translation gives CSVGEQGAAGELFF.